This T cell receptor beta chain was retrieved from a study of early T cells in non-severe SARS-CoV-2 infection. On the study more broadly: The study sequenced bulk RNA from unsorted whole blood, with chains unpaired. Study-level points and caveats: VDJdb matching favored anti-spike CD8 responses, missing private and CD4 specificities.

On this clonotype itself: The antigen remains unidentified.

The CDR3 sequence is 15 residues long. In germline, CDR1 is LGHDT, CDR2 YNNKEL (reference sequence). V was pared by 0 bases and J by 4 bases, with 12 bases between. As part of library construction, unique molecular identifiers were attached to individual cDNA molecules. TCRdb re-derived calls from the 5' RACE reads in MiXCR, one entry per CDR3 protein. The top ten clones hold roughly 3.6% of a sample with fewer than 80,000 distinct CDR3 sequences, 3.5% to 6% of them seen once. This clonotype originated in an adult who was a healthcare worker with PCR-confirmed SARS-CoV-2 infection or an uninfected control (not recorded which). The donor label of this sample is uncertain. V usage is TRBV3-1 and J usage is TRBJ1-1; no clear D. The specimen was whole blood, collected at baseline. CDR3 sequence reads: CASSQDRLGFTEAFF. The CDR3 DNA reads TGTGCCAGCAGCCAAGATCGTCTGGGATTCACTGAAGCTTTCTTT.